Shown below are 22 T cell receptor beta chains from a single sample sequenced in a study of T cell responses to AZD1222 COVID-19 vaccine. Data came from immunoSEQ multiplex PCR; TCRdb stores just in-frame clones and leaves some out. The sample has roughly 180,000 clones, roughly nine tenths seen once. The sequenced sample was peripheral blood, obtained on day 0 of AZD1222 vaccination. The receptor set was obtained from an adult in good health.

The J gene is TRBJ1-2, the V gene TRBV4-2, with D possibly matching TRBD1 (6 bases). The CDR3 loop spans 16 amino acids. Trimming pared 4 bases from V and 2 bases from J, leaving 17 bases between. Germline V lookup: CDR1 LGHNA, CDR2 YNFKEQ. CDR3 DNA: TGTGCCAGCAGCCCCCTAGGGGGTGAGAACAACTATGGCTACACCTTC. Translated: CASSPLGGENNYGYTF.

Only one count was recorded for this clone. The chain links TRBV6-5 to TRBJ1-6, with 7 bases that match TRBD1. The V gene end was trimmed by 6 bases and the J gene end by 7 bases; junction bases not matched to a gene: 3. This CDR3 has 13 amino acids. Germline assignment: CDR1 MNHEY and CDR2 SVGAGI. The CDR3 region is CASSLTGNSPLHF. As DNA, the CDR3 is TGTGCCAGCAGCCTGACAGGGAATTCACCCCTCCACTTT.

This clone was seen only once. The J gene is TRBJ2-3, the V gene TRBV24-1, with 9 bases lining up with TRBD1. With 4 bases clipped from V and 4 bases from J, the junction kept 5 bases outside the gene matches. From germline, CDR1 is KGHDR and CDR2 SFDVKD. The CDR3 contains 15 residues. The CDR3 nucleotides read TGTGCCACCAGTGACTGGACAGGGGCAGCAGATACGCAGTATTTT. This sequence encodes CATSDWTGAADTQYF.

V usage is TRBV10-1 and J usage is TRBJ1-1; D unclear. There are 13 residues in the CDR3. V dropped 6 bases and J dropped 0 bases, with 8 bases sitting between them. From germline, CDR1 is WNHNN and CDR2 SYGVQD (reference sequence). This CDR3 is CASRSRLNTEAFF. The CDR3, as DNA: TGCGCCAGCAGAAGCCGTCTGAACACTGAAGCTTTCTTT.

CDR3 in amino acids: CASSLLDNEQFF. In nucleotides, the CDR3 is TGTGCCAGCAGCTTGCTCGACAATGAGCAGTTCTTC. This chain links TRBV7-6 with TRBJ2-1, with D unclear. Germline V gene lookup returns CDR1 SGHVS and CDR2 FNYEAQ. This CDR3 has 12 amino acids. Trimming took 3 bases from V and 5 from J, leaving 5 bases between them.

This clone showed up just once. The rearrangement links TRBV6-5 to TRBJ1-1; possible D gene TRBD1, 5 bases. The CDR3 runs to 13 residues. V lost 4 bases, J lost 4 bases, and 10 bases lay in between. Germline V gene sequence: CDR1 MNHEY, CDR2 SVGAGI. The CDR3 sequence: CASSWGGGTEAFF. As DNA, the CDR3 is TGTGCCAGCAGTTGGGGGGGAGGCACTGAAGCTTTCTTT.

This sequence joins TRBV6-5 and TRBJ1-1; D gene ambiguous. V was shortened by 3 bases and J by 5 bases, with 7 bases between the two germline ends. Germline V gives CDR1 MNHEY, CDR2 SVGAGI. The CDR3 runs 12 residues. The CDR3: CASSYGRTEAFF. The CDR3 bases are TGTGCCAGCAGTTATGGGAGGACTGAAGCTTTCTTT.

This chain uses TRBV10-2 with TRBJ2-7; no firm D call. The germline CDR1 and CDR2 sequences are WSHSY and SAAADI. This CDR3 comprises 11 residues. With 2 bases removed from V and 6 bases from J, the gap between germline ends came to 5 bases. This CDR3 is CASSEGGEQYF. CDR3 bases: TGCGCCAGCAGTGAGGGCGGCGAGCAGTACTTC.

CDR3 loop: CASSRGGQWGGTIYF. The CDR3 DNA is TGTGCCAGCAGCCGAGGGGGACAATGGGGTGGCACCATATATTTT. The V gene is TRBV9, the J gene TRBJ1-3; D perhaps matches TRBD1 (6 bases). Trimming removed 4 bases from V and 9 bases from J, with 20 bases in between. Germline values: CDR1 SGDLS, CDR2 YYNGEE. CDR3 length: 15 residues.

V gene TRBV24-1 combines with J gene TRBJ2-7, with D possibly being TRBD2 (5 bases). This CDR3 region has 14 residues. V was clipped by 4 bases and J by 0 bases, with 9 bases between them. The V gene's germline CDR1 is KGHDR and CDR2 SFDVKD. CDR3 coding DNA: TGTGCCACCAGTGACGCAAGCGGCTCCTACGAGCAGTACTTC. Amino acids: CATSDASGSYEQYF.

The chain joins TRBV19 to TRBJ2-7; 9 nucleotides match TRBD1. There are 15 residues in the CDR3. The ends lost 1 base at V and 5 bases at J; junction bases unmatched: 6. Germline V gene sequence: CDR1 LNHDA, CDR2 SQIVND (reference sequence). The DNA for the CDR3 is TGTGCCAGTAGTATAGCCCTTCGGGACAGGGACGAGCAGTACTTC. It is translated as CASSIALRDRDEQYF.

V is TRBV5-6 and J is TRBJ2-5; no clear D. Deletions cut 2 bases from V and 1 base from J, with 0 bases between. The germline V gene encodes CDR1 SGHDT and CDR2 YYEEEE. The CDR3 consists of 11 residues. The CDR3 spells CASSFQETQYF. As DNA, the CDR3 is TGTGCCAGCAGCTTCCAAGAGACCCAGTACTTC.

V gene TRBV6-5 combines with J gene TRBJ2-7; TRBD1 matches 10 bases. The CDR3 runs 15 residues. CDR1 and CDR2 from the germline V gene are MNHEY and SVGAGI. Trimming removed 7 bases from V and 1 base from J; junction bases left unmatched: 7. CDR3 loop: CASKRRGQGSYEQYF. CDR3 in DNA: TGTGCCAGCAAACGCCGGGGACAGGGGTCCTACGAGCAGTACTTC.

The chain joins TRBV5-1 to TRBJ2-1; the match to TRBD2 covers 12 bases. Losses at the gene ends were 4 bases for V and 8 bases for J; bases not matched to a gene: 7. The CDR3 is 15 residues long. Looked up from germline, CDR1 is SGHRS and CDR2 is YFSETQ. The CDR3 DNA reads as TGCGCCAGCAGCGTGTCTAGCGGGAGGGCAGATGAGCAGTTCTTC. Translated, it gives CASSVSSGRADEQFF.

This clone appeared once. The CDR3 protein is CASSFRQDLGYTF. CDR3 bases: TGTGCCAGCAGCTTTCGACAGGACCTTGGCTACACCTTC. The chain recombines TRBV7-2 with TRBJ1-2; maybe TRBD1 (6 bases). V shed 3 bases and J shed 7 bases, with 12 bases lying between them. The CDR3 runs to 13 residues. CDR1 SGHTA and CDR2 FQGNSA come from the germline V gene.

The chain has TRBV5-4 and TRBJ1-2; 12 positions agree with TRBD1. Germline lookup yields CDR1 SGHNT and CDR2 YYREEE (reference sequence). Trimming took 2 bases from V and 7 from J; bases not matched to a gene: 6. The CDR3 contains 15 residues. CDR3 sequence reads: CASSLPGTGGRGYTF. CDR3 DNA sequence: TGTGCCAGCAGCTTACCCGGGACAGGGGGCCGTGGCTACACCTTC.

CDR3 residues: CASSRNLAGVGDTQYF. CDR3 in DNA: TGTGCCAGCAGCCGGAACCTAGCGGGGGTGGGCGATACGCAGTATTTT. The chain recombines TRBV5-8 with TRBJ2-3, with 10 bases fitting TRBD2. The CDR3 runs 16 residues. The V gene's germline CDR1 is SGHTS and CDR2 YDEGEE. The J segment lost 6 bases and the V segment lost 4 bases, leaving 11 bases of the junction unmatched.

On this clone: Other DNA sequences in this specimen translate into the identical CDR3. V gene TRBV18 combines with J gene TRBJ1-1, with TRBD1 matching 10 bases. Germline values: CDR1 KGHSH, CDR2 LQKENI. V lost 3 bases to trimming and J lost 6 bases; unmatched junction nucleotides: 1. The CDR3 totals 13 residues. This CDR3 reads CASSPGQGAEAFF. The DNA for the CDR3 is TGTGCCAGCTCACCCGGACAGGGGGCTGAAGCTTTCTTT.

The chain recombines TRBV7-9 with TRBJ2-7; 11 bases map to TRBD1. CDR1 and CDR2 (germline): SEHNR, FQNEAQ (reference sequence). This CDR3 has 16 residues. J gave up 3 bases and V 5 bases, and 9 bases lay outside the gene matches. The CDR3 nucleotides are TGTGCCAGCAGCCATACAGGCGGGACAGGGGGCTACGAGCAGTACTTC. It encodes CASSHTGGTGGYEQYF.

The chain uses TRBV19 and TRBJ2-7; 9 nucleotides match TRBD2. The V segment lost 6 bases and the J segment 4 bases; nucleotides outside the gene matches: 10. The CDR3 totals 15 residues. CDR1 is LNHDA, CDR2 SQIVND, per germline (reference sequence). The CDR3 region is CASSSQPGLAYEQYF. CDR3 DNA: TGTGCCAGTAGCAGCCAACCGGGACTAGCTTACGAGCAGTACTTC.

This chain uses TRBV28 with TRBJ1-5, with 7 nucleotides matching TRBD1. The germline V gene encodes CDR1 MDHEN and CDR2 SYDVKM. The V and J ends lost 6 bases and 6 bases, in that order; junction bases with no gene match: 8. CDR3 length: 14 amino acids. CDR3 nucleotides: TGTGCCAGCAGGTCCACAGGGGTAATTCAGCCCCAGCATTTT. This gives the protein CASRSTGVIQPQHF.

The rearrangement links TRBV3-1 (or the pseudogene TRBV3-2) to TRBJ1-4; D perhaps matches TRBD1 (6 bases). V lost 4 bases to trimming and J lost 8 bases, with 17 bases between them. CDR1 is LGHDT, CDR2 YNNKEL, per germline (reference sequence). The CDR3 loop spans 15 amino acids. DNA of the CDR3: TGTGCCAGCAGCCCCTCTCCGGGGGCTGAGGAAAAACTGTTTTTT. Its protein is CASSPSPGAEEKLFF.